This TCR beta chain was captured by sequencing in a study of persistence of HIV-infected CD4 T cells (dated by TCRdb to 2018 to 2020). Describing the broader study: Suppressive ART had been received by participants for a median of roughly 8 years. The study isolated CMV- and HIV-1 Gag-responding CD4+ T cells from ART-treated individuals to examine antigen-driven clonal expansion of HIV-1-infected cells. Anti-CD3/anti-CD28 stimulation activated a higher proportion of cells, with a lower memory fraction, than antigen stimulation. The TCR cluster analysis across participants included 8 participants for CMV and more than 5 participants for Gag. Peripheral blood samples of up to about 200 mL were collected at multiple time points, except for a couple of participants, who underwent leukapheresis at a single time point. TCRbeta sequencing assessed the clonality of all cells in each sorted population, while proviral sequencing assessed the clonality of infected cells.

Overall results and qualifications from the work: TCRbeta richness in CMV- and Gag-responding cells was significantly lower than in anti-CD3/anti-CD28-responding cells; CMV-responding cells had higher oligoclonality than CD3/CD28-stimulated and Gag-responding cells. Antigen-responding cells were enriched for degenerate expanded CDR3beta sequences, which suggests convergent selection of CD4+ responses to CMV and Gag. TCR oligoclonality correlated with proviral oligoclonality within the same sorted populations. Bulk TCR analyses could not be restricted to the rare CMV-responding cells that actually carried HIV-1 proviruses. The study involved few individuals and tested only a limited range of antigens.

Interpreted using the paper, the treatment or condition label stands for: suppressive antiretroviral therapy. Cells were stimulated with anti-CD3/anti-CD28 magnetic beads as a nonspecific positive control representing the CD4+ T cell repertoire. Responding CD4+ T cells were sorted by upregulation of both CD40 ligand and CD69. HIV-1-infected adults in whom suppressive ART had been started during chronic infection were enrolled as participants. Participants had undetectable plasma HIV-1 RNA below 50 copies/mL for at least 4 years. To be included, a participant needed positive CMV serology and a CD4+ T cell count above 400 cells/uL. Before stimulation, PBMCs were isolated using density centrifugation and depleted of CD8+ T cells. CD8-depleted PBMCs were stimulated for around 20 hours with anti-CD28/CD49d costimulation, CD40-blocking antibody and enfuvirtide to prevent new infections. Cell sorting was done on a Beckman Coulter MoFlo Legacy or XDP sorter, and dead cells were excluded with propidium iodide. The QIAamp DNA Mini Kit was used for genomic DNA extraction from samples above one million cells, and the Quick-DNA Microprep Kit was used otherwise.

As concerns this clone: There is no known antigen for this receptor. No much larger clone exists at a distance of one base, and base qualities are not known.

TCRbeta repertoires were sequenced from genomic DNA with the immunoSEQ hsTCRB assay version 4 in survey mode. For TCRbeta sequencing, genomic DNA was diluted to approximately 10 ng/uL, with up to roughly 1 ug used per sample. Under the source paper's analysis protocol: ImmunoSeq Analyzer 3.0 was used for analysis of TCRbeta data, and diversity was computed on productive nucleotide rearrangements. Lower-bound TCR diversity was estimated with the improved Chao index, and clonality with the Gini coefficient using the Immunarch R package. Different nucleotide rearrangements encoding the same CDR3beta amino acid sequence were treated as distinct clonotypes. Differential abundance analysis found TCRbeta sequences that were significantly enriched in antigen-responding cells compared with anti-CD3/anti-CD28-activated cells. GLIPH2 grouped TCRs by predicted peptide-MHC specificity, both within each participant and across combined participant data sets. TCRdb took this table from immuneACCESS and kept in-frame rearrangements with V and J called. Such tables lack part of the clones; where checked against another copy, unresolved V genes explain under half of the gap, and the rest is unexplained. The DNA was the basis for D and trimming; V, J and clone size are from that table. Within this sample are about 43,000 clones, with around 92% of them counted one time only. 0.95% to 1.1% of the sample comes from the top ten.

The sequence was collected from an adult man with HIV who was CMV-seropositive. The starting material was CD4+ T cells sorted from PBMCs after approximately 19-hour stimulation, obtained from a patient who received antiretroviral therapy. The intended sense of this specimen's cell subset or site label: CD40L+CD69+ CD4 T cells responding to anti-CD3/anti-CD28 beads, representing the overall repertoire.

The DNA sequence follows: TGTGCCAGCAGCTTAGCGGCTAGCGGGGGGGCCTACGAGCAGTACTTC. The resulting protein is CASSLAASGGAYEQYF. The chain was built from TRBV7-2 and TRBJ2-7, with 12 junctional bases fitting TRBD2. Including cysteine and phenylalanine, the CDR3 has 16 amino acids. CDR3 DNA is the only sequence kept; it has 48 bases, read in frame from the first base. Germline trimming amounts to 0 bases on V and 2 bases on J, with 2 as the count of junction bases outside the gene matches. CDR1 and CDR2 are read off the germline V gene as SGHTA and FQGNSA.